This T cell receptor (beta chain) was documented in a study of T cells in tuberculosis. The repertoire was sequenced with immunoSEQ multiplex PCR; TCRdb's copy has only in-frame clones and lacks some. The table lists more than 45,000 clones, over 75% of them singletons. The CDR3 sequence is 14 residues long. V was trimmed by 0 bases and J by 2 bases, leaving 7 bases between them. CDR1 is SGHTA and CDR2 is FQGNSA in the germline V gene. Thawed, overnight-rested PBMC were stained with GMM-loaded CD1B tetramer, viability dye and anti-CD3, then sorted. C32 glucose monomycolate from Rhodococcus equi was loaded onto the CD1B tetramers. Tetramer-sorted PBMC had been CD14 monocyte-depleted before freezing. Each donor contributed approximately 93,000 sorted tetramer-negative cells.

The chain employs TRBV7-2 and TRBJ1-1; D call uncertain. The sample taken for sequencing was CD1b-GMM tetramer-negative cells sorted from PBMCs. The clonotype was recovered from an adult woman with latent tuberculosis. CDR3 bases: TGTGCCAGCAGCTTAGCACTTCACAACACTGAAGCTTTCTTT. It yields the protein CASSLALHNTEAFF.